This TCR beta chain is from a study of cytomegalovirus exposure and HLA in healthy donors. With regard to this clone: Its antigen is currently unknown.

Study-wide findings and caveats: The authors listed 150 or so TCR beta chains as cytomegalovirus-associated. For TCR beta chains, V- and J-gene trimming was later linked to a missense DCLRE1C variant. Exclusion applied to some V segments, including TRBV6-2 and TRBV6-3, as they were indistinguishable.

The CDR3 covers 13 residues. J lost 4 bases, V lost 7 bases, and 9 bases had no gene match. Germline values: CDR1 SQVTM, CDR2 ANQGSEA. The PCR contained 60 Vbeta and 13 Jbeta primers. Some clones are missing from TCRdb's copy, which holds only in-frame ones; the method was immunoSEQ multiplex PCR. The sample contains some 180,000 clones, more than 75% of which appear only once. The clonotype comes from a woman between 25 and 40 years old in good health and CMV-seropositive. Sequences were obtained from PBMCs. The chain links TRBV29-1 to TRBJ2-7, with 8 bases identical to TRBD1. CDR3 sequence reads: CSARTGSSYEQYF. The CDR3 DNA follows: TGCAGCGCCCGGACAGGGTCCTCTTACGAGCAGTACTTC.